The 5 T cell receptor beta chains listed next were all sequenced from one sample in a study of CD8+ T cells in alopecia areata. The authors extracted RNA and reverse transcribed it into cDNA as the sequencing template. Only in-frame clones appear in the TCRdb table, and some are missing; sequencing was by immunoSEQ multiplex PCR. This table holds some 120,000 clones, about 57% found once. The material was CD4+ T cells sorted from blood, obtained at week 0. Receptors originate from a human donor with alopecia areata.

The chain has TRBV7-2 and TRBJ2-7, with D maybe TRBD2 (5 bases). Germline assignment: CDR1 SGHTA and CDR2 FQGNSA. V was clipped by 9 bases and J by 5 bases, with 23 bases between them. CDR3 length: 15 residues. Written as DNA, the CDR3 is TGTGCCAGGTGCAGATCCCGTAAGACCGGGAACGAGCAGTACTTC. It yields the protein CARCRSRKTGNEQYF.

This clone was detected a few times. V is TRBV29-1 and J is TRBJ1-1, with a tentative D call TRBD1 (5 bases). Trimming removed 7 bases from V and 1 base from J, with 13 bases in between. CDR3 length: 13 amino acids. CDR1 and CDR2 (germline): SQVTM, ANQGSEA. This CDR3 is CSGKIDRNTEAFF. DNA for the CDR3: TGCAGCGGGAAAATCGACAGGAACACTGAAGCTTTCTTT.

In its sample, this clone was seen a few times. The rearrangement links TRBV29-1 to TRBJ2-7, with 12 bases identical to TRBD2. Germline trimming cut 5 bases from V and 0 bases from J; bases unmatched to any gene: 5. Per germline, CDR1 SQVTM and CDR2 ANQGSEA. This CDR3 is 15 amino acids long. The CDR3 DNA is TGCAGCGTTAGCCGGACTAGCGGGACCTCCTACGAGCAGTACTTC. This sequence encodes CSVSRTSGTSYEQYF.

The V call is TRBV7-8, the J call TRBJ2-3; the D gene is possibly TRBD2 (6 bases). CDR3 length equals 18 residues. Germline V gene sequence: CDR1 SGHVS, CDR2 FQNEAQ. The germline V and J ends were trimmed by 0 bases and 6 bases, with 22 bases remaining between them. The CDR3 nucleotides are TGTGCCAGCAGCTTAGCCCGGGAGCCAAAGAACGGAGCGGATACGCAGTATTTT. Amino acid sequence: CASSLAREPKNGADTQYF.

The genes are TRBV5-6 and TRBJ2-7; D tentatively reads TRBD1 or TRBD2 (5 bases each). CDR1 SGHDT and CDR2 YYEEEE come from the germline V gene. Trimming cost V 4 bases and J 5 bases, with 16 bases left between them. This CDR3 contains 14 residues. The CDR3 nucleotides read TGTGCCAGCAGCCAACTAACTAGGGACCACGAGCAGTACTTC. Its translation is CASSQLTRDHEQYF.